These 20 T cell receptor beta chains were all obtained from the same sample, sequenced in a study of cytomegalovirus exposure and HLA in healthy donors. Amplification used 60 Vbeta primers and 13 Jbeta primers. Using immunoSEQ multiplex PCR, the repertoire was profiled, and TCRdb retains in-frame clones only, with some absent. Of 150,000 to 200,000 clones listed, around 81% were seen once; the top ten hold around 2%. Input material: PBMCs. The source is a woman between 18 and 30 years old in good health and CMV-seropositive.

This chain links TRBV7-6 with TRBJ1-1; 7 bases match TRBD1. CDR1 SGHVS and CDR2 FNYEAQ come from the germline V gene. With 5 bases clipped from V and 7 bases from J, the junction kept 19 bases outside the gene matches. This CDR3 is 17 amino acids long. The CDR3 loop is CASSKGVSGTVSFEAFF. CDR3 DNA: TGTGCCAGCAGCAAGGGGGTCTCCGGGACAGTAAGCTTTGAAGCTTTCTTT.

CDR3 DNA: TGTGCCAGTAAGGGGGGGGGACCACGGAATACGCAGTATTTT. Translation: CASKGGGPRNTQYF. The gene calls are TRBV19 and TRBJ2-3; possible D gene TRBD2, 7 bases. This CDR3 has 14 amino acids. Germline CDR1 LNHDA, CDR2 SQIVND (reference sequence). The V end lost 7 bases, the J end lost 7 bases, and 18 bases lay between the germline ends. The whole variable domain, filled in from reference TRBV19 and TRBJ2-3, reads DGGITQSPKYLFRKEGQNVTLSCEQNLNHDAMYWYRQDPGQGLRLIYYSQIVNDFQKGDIAEGYSVSREKKESFPLTVTSAQKNPTAFYLCASKGGGPRNTQYFGPGTRLTVL.

The chain employs TRBV4-1 and TRBJ2-5, with D perhaps TRBD2 (5 bases). Germline V CDR1 and CDR2: MGHRA, YSYEKL. Trimming took off 1 base at V and 5 bases at J, with 11 bases between the two ends. The CDR3 sequence is 14 residues long. CDR3 protein: CASSQVEGQETQYF. The CDR3 DNA follows: TGCGCCAGCAGCCAAGTTGAGGGCCAGGAGACCCAGTACTTC.

The rearrangement joins TRBV7-2 to TRBJ2-7, with TRBD2 matching 8 bases. Trimming removed 5 bases from V and 2 bases from J; junction bases left unmatched: 5. In germline, CDR1 is SGHTA, CDR2 FQGNSA. The CDR3 has 14 amino acids. CDR3 loop: CASSPRTSPYEQYF. CDR3 DNA: TGTGCCAGCAGCCCCCGGACTAGCCCCTACGAGCAGTACTTC.

V and J are TRBV5-4 and TRBJ2-5; 11 positions match TRBD2. This CDR3 region has 17 residues. Germline CDR1 is SGHNT and CDR2 is YYREEE (reference sequence). J lost 1 base, V lost 4 bases, and 9 bases had no gene match. The CDR3 protein is CASSVPGLAGFQETQYF. The DNA of the CDR3 is TGTGCCAGCAGCGTACCAGGACTAGCGGGTTTCCAAGAGACCCAGTACTTC.

The chain links TRBV7-9 to TRBJ1-2, with 8 bases fitting TRBD1. V was clipped by 5 bases and J by 7 bases; unmatched bases: 15. Germline V lookup: CDR1 SEHNR, CDR2 FQNEAQ (reference sequence). The CDR3 has 16 residues. CDR3 amino acids: CASSETGTGRRGGYTF. CDR3 DNA: TGTGCCAGCAGCGAGACCGGGACAGGACGTAGAGGTGGCTACACCTTC.

V is TRBV5-1 and J is TRBJ2-7, with 9 positions matching TRBD1. The germline V gene encodes CDR1 SGHRS and CDR2 YFSETQ. This CDR3 contains 16 residues. V was clipped by 0 bases and J by 4 bases; unmatched bases: 8. The CDR3 loop reads CASSLVGNRGLYEQYF. Here the CDR3 DNA reads TGCGCCAGCAGCTTGGTTGGAAACAGGGGGCTATACGAGCAGTACTTC.

This chain links TRBV19 with TRBJ1-6; 7 bases map to TRBD1. The CDR3 is 17 amino acids. The ends lost 3 bases at V and 6 bases at J; junction bases unmatched: 11. Germline CDR1 reads LNHDA; CDR2 reads SQIVND (reference sequence). Written as DNA, the CDR3 is TGTGCCAGTAGTATGGTAACAGGGGTTTCCCCTAATTCACCCCTCCACTTT. This codes for CASSMVTGVSPNSPLHF.

The chain joins TRBV10-1 to TRBJ1-1, with D hard to call. Germline V gene data show CDR1 as WNHNN and CDR2 as SYGVQD (reference sequence). The germline V and J ends were trimmed by 4 bases and 7 bases, with 10 bases remaining between them. The length of the CDR3 is 12 residues. The CDR3 sequence: CASSGRGNEAFF. Here the CDR3 DNA reads TGCGCCAGCAGTGGACGGGGTAATGAAGCTTTCTTT.

Remarks on this clone: Its ends do not fully match the called genes, so a read error is possible. The chain has TRBV11-1 and TRBJ1-1; D call uncertain. Germline V gene lookup returns CDR1 SGHAT and CDR2 FQDESV (reference sequence). There are 13 residues in the CDR3. Here the CDR3 reads CASSPDPNSEAFF. Here the CDR3 DNA reads TGTGCCAGCAGCCCAGACCCGAACAGTGAAGCTTTCTTT.

J is TRBJ2-3 and V is TRBV5-1, with unresolved D. Trimming took 0 bases from V and 2 from J, leaving 4 bases between them. CDR1 and CDR2 (germline): SGHRS, YFSETQ. CDR3 length: 13 residues. CDR3 sequence (DNA): TGCGCCAGCAGCTTGGGCGACACAGATACGCAGTATTTT. It is translated as CASSLGDTDTQYF. Together with reference TRBV5-1 and TRBJ2-3, the CDR3 gives the full variable domain: KAGVTQTPRYLIKTRGQQVTLSCSPISGHRSVSWYQQTPGQGLQFLFEYFSETQRNKGNFPGRFSGRQFSNSRSEMNVSTLELGDSALYLCASSLGDTDTQYFGPGTRLTVL.

V is TRBV7-2 and J is TRBJ2-5; 12 nucleotides agree with TRBD2. V was clipped by 4 bases and J by 4 bases; unmatched bases: 4. CDR3 length: 15 residues. From germline, CDR1 is SGHTA and CDR2 FQGNSA. Here the CDR3 DNA reads TGTGCCAGCAGCTCACTAGCGGGGGGACGAGAGACCCAGTACTTC. It specifies CASSSLAGGRETQYF.

In regard to this clone: The junction does not match germline at one end; this may be a read error. Other DNA sequences from this sample encode an identical CDR3 as well. The V and J genes are TRBV19 and TRBJ1-2; 8 bases are a match to TRBD1. CDR3 length equals 14 residues. Germline V gives CDR1 LNHDA, CDR2 SQIVND (reference sequence). CDR3 residues: CASLQGARGYGYTF. The CDR3 DNA reads TGCGCCAGTCTTCAGGGGGCGCGGGGCTATGGCTACACCTTC. Looking up the rest from reference TRBV19 and TRBJ1-2 gives the full variable domain: DGGITQSPKYLFRKEGQNVTLSCEQNLNHDAMYWYRQDPGQGLRLIYYSQIVNDFQKGDIAEGYSVSREKKESFPLTVTSAQKNPTAFYLCASLQGARGYGYTFGSGTRLTVV.

J is TRBJ2-3 and V is TRBV15, with 10 bases that match TRBD1. From germline, CDR1 is LNHNV and CDR2 YYDKDF (reference sequence). This CDR3 has 15 amino acids. The ends lost 1 base at V and 4 bases at J; junction bases unmatched: 2. In DNA form, the CDR3 reads TGTGCCACCAGCAGAGGCGGGACAGGGGCAGATACGCAGTATTTT. Amino acid sequence: CATSRGGTGADTQYF.

CDR3 sequence: CASSQDPTGETEAFF. CDR3 DNA: TGCGCCAGCAGCCAAGATCCTACAGGGGAAACTGAAGCTTTCTTT. The chain links TRBV4-3 to TRBJ1-1; 7 bases agree with TRBD1. Germline assignment: CDR1 LGHNA and CDR2 YSLEER. The CDR3 consists of 15 residues. V lost 0 bases, J lost 5 bases, and 6 bases stayed unmatched.

V and J are TRBV6-5 and TRBJ1-1; maybe TRBD1 (6 bases). Germline lookup yields CDR1 MNHEY and CDR2 SVGAGI. Trimming took off 6 bases at V and 4 bases at J, with 18 bases between the two ends. The CDR3 is made up of 15 amino acids. This CDR3 reads CASSLSPGVVTEAFF. The DNA for the CDR3 is TGTGCCAGCAGCCTATCCCCAGGGGTAGTCACTGAAGCTTTCTTT.

The chain carries TRBV7-6 and TRBJ1-2, with 10 bases that match TRBD1. This CDR3 is 15 amino acids long. Germline V gene lookup returns CDR1 SGHVS and CDR2 FNYEAQ. V shed 5 bases and J 5 bases; nucleotides not matched to a gene: 8. The CDR3 coding sequence is TGTGCCAGCAGCCCAATGGGGGACAGGGGTTATGGCTACACCTTC. Translating it yields CASSPMGDRGYGYTF.

There are a few counts of this clone. The chain joins TRBV7-2 to TRBJ2-5; D is perhaps TRBD1 (6 bases). The length of the CDR3 is 14 residues. V was cut by 1 base and J by 4 bases, with 10 bases left in between. Germline CDR1 is SGHTA and CDR2 is FQGNSA. The CDR3, as DNA: TGTGCCAGCAGCTTAGGTGCCAGGGGAGAGACCCAGTACTTC. Its protein is CASSLGARGETQYF.

The V and J genes are TRBV5-6 and TRBJ1-1, with unresolved D. The CDR3 totals 14 residues. Trimming removed 1 base at V and 4 bases at J, with 11 bases between. Per germline, CDR1 SGHDT and CDR2 YYEEEE. This CDR3 is CASSLSLYLTEAFF. CDR3 nucleotides: TGTGCCAGCAGCTTGTCCCTATACCTCACTGAAGCTTTCTTT.

The chain links TRBV30 to TRBJ2-1; D remains unclear. Trimming took 7 bases from V and 3 from J, leaving 16 bases between them. The germline V gene encodes CDR1 GTSNPN and CDR2 SVGIG (reference sequence). The CDR3 is made up of 14 amino acids. The CDR3 spells CASNVQTGYNEQFF. Here the CDR3 DNA reads TGTGCCTCAAACGTTCAAACGGGCTACAATGAGCAGTTCTTC.